The 21 T cell receptor beta chains listed next were all sequenced from one sample in a study of beta chain features in type 1 diabetes. Investigators reverse transcribed all isolated RNA, so they sequenced expressed TCRB transcripts. Assay used: immunoSEQ multiplex PCR; TCRdb lists only in-frame clones, some missing. The sample shows 300,000 to 350,000 clones, 12% to 15% of them seen only once. Sequenced material: central memory CD4+ T cells from blood. All receptors derive from a man aged 25-45 years in good health.

The chain carries TRBV13 and TRBJ2-5; 7 bases map to TRBD2. The CDR3 has 16 amino acids. In germline, CDR1 is PRHDT, CDR2 FYEKMQ (reference sequence). V gave up 5 bases and J gave up 5 bases; unmatched junction bases: 14. The DNA of the CDR3 is TGTGCCAGCAGCACCCAGACTAGCACCTGGGATGAGACCCAGTACTTC. This translates into CASSTQTSTWDETQYF.

This clone has just a few counts. The CDR3 spells CASRPRSVSGNTIYF. CDR3 DNA: TGTGCCAGCAGACCCCGGTCAGTCTCTGGAAACACCATATATTTT. The chain employs TRBV6-5 and TRBJ1-3; D uncertain. The CDR3 consists of 15 residues. Deletions cut 6 bases from V and 0 bases from J, with 12 bases between. Germline assignment: CDR1 MNHEY and CDR2 SVGAGI.

A word on this clone: The junction departs from the called germline gene at one end, perhaps through a read error. The same CDR3 can be traced to other DNA sequences in this sample. The V and J genes are TRBV5-4 and TRBJ1-2; TRBD1 matches 10 bases. The CDR3 length is 16 residues. CDR1 and CDR2 from the germline V gene are SGHNT and YYREEE (reference sequence). The CDR3 sequence: CASSLSLGQGVSGYTF. Written as DNA, the CDR3 is TGCGCCAGCAGCTTGTCACTAGGACAGGGGGTTAGTGGCTACACCTTC.

At least ten counts were recorded for this clone. This rearrangement joins TRBV19 to TRBJ1-2; D is ambiguous. The CDR3 is 12 amino acids. Trimming removed 7 bases at V and 4 bases at J, with 10 bases between. The germline V gene has CDR1 LNHDA and CDR2 SQIVND (reference sequence). The CDR3 nucleotides read TGTGCCAGTACGATCGGCTCCTATGGCTACACCTTC. As protein: CASTIGSYGYTF. The variable domain in full, with the rest retrieved from reference TRBV19 and TRBJ1-2, is DGGITQSPKYLFRKEGQNVTLSCEQNLNHDAMYWYRQDPGQGLRLIYYSQIVNDFQKGDIAEGYSVSREKKESFPLTVTSAQKNPTAFYLCASTIGSYGYTFGSGTRLTVV.

This clone appeared a few times. The rearrangement links TRBV7-9 to TRBJ2-2; 7 bases map to TRBD1. CDR3 length: 17 residues. With V trimmed by 4 bases and J by 4 bases, 12 bases remained unmatched. Per germline, CDR1 SEHNR and CDR2 FQNEAQ (reference sequence). CDR3 region: CASSSPGGPWGTGELFF. The CDR3 DNA reads TGTGCCAGCAGCTCCCCAGGGGGACCCTGGGGCACCGGGGAGCTGTTTTTT.

There are a few counts of this clone. This chain joins TRBV2 and TRBJ2-5; TRBD1 might be the D (5 bases). The germline V gene has CDR1 SNHLY and CDR2 FYNNEI. This CDR3 contains 15 residues. The V end was cut by 2 bases, the J end by 2 bases, with 12 bases between. The CDR3 loop is CASSEQGLLQETQYF. Written as DNA, the CDR3 is TGTGCCAGCAGTGAACAGGGTTTATTACAAGAGACCCAGTACTTC. The full variable domain, rest sourced from reference TRBV2 and TRBJ2-5, is EPEVTQTPSHQVTQMGQEVILRCVPISNHLYFYWYRQILGQKVEFLVSFYNNEISEKSEIFDDQFSVERPDGSNFTLKIRSTKLEDSAMYFCASSEQGLLQETQYFGPGTRLLVL.

This clone has just a few counts. The chain has TRBV19 and TRBJ2-2; TRBD2 agrees at 7 bases. V was clipped by 7 bases and J by 2 bases; unmatched bases: 7. Germline V gene data show CDR1 as LNHDA and CDR2 as SQIVND (reference sequence). The length of the CDR3 is 15 residues. CDR3 nucleotides: TGTGCCAGTAATGACGGGAGGAAAAACACCGGGGAGCTGTTTTTT. Translated: CASNDGRKNTGELFF.

The chain joins TRBV18 to TRBJ2-5; D is perhaps TRBD1 (5 bases). The CDR3 is 14 residues long. CDR1 and CDR2 (germline): KGHSH, LQKENI. Trimming removed 3 bases at V and 7 bases at J, with 15 bases between. The CDR3 region has the DNA TGTGCCAGCTCACCCGGACACCTTAAGGGGACCCAGTACTTC. This sequence encodes CASSPGHLKGTQYF.

This clone was observed many times. The chain recombines TRBV11-1 with TRBJ2-1, with D perhaps TRBD2 (6 bases). CDR3 length: 12 residues. Per germline, CDR1 SGHAT and CDR2 FQDESV (reference sequence). V was cut by 6 bases and J by 8 bases, with 11 bases left in between. The CDR3 DNA sequence: TGTGCCAGCAGACTAGCAGGAGATGAGCAGTTCTTC. Protein product: CASRLAGDEQFF.

The chain recombines TRBV10-3 with TRBJ2-3; the match to TRBD2 covers 9 bases. V lost 10 bases and J lost 0; bases outside the gene matches: 5. CDR1 ENHRY and CDR2 SYGVKD come from the germline V gene. CDR3 size: 14 residues. In DNA, the CDR3 is TGTGCCACCCGACTAGCGGTTAGCACAGATACGCAGTATTTT. The encoded protein is CATRLAVSTDTQYF.

V usage is TRBV29-1 and J usage is TRBJ2-7; D possibly corresponds to TRBD2 (7 bases). The CDR3 spans 12 residues. The V gene lost 6 bases and the J gene lost 2 bases, with 11 bases spanning the gap. CDR1 and CDR2 from the germline V gene are SQVTM and ANQGSEA. CDR3 in DNA: TGCAGCGTGGGGGGGGACACCTACGAGCAGTACTTC. Translated, it gives CSVGGDTYEQYF.

The sample holds a few counts of this clone. The chain recombines TRBV5-4 with TRBJ1-2; D gene unclear. Germline CDR1 is SGHNT and CDR2 is YYREEE (reference sequence). This CDR3 spans 15 amino acids. With 4 bases removed from V and 3 bases from J, the gap between germline ends came to 16 bases. The chain's CDR3 is CASSRAGRVDYGYTF. As DNA, the CDR3 is TGTGCCAGCAGCCGGGCTGGAAGGGTGGACTATGGCTACACCTTC.

In its sample, this clone was seen a few times. The chain combines TRBV7-9 with TRBJ1-4, with D possibly TRBD1 on 5 matching bases. Germline lookup yields CDR1 SEHNR and CDR2 FQNEAQ (reference sequence). V was pared by 2 bases and J by 5 bases, with 15 bases between. The CDR3 consists of 16 residues. The CDR3 spells CASSLRGVGANEKLFF. The CDR3, as DNA: TGTGCCAGCAGCTTAAGAGGGGTCGGAGCGAATGAAAAACTGTTTTTT.

The CDR3 loop is CASSPGGRRNEQFF. The CDR3 bases are TGTGCCAGCTCACCAGGGGGCAGGCGCAATGAGCAGTTCTTC. This chain joins TRBV18 and TRBJ2-1, with D maybe TRBD1 (6 bases). The V gene lost 2 bases and the J gene lost 6 bases, with 11 bases spanning the gap. In germline, CDR1 is KGHSH, CDR2 LQKENI. This CDR3 contains 14 residues.

The chain carries TRBV9 and TRBJ2-1; 8 bases line up with TRBD2. This CDR3 has 17 residues. The germline V gene encodes CDR1 SGDLS and CDR2 YYNGEE. V trimming: 4 bases; J trimming: 4 bases; junction bases outside the gene matches: 13. The CDR3 DNA reads as TGTGCCAGCAGCCCCAGCGTCGGGACTAGGGTATACAATGAGCAGTTCTTC. This gives the protein CASSPSVGTRVYNEQFF.

The table lists this clone with a few counts. The chain links TRBV5-4 to TRBJ1-2; D call uncertain. CDR1 SGHNT and CDR2 YYREEE come from the germline V gene (reference sequence). The CDR3 length is 14 residues. V shed 3 bases and J shed 6 bases, with 15 bases lying between them. The CDR3: CASSYLGARNGYTF. The CDR3 DNA reads TGTGCCAGCAGCTACTTGGGTGCCCGCAATGGCTACACCTTC.

V and J are TRBV30 and TRBJ1-4; no clear D. V dropped 1 base and J dropped 4 bases, with 4 bases sitting between them. The germline V gene encodes CDR1 GTSNPN and CDR2 SVGIG (reference sequence). CDR3 length: 12 amino acids. CDR3 bases: TGTGCCTGGAGTGGACTTAATGAAAAACTGTTTTTT. Protein product: CAWSGLNEKLFF.

The chain couples TRBV29-1 to TRBJ2-5, with 9 bases matching TRBD2. The CDR3 is 14 amino acids. CDR1 is SQVTM, CDR2 ANQGSEA, per germline. J gave up 4 bases and V 1 base, and 4 bases lay outside the gene matches. The CDR3 DNA reads TGCAGCGTTGAAGGCGGGAGGGCCGGAGAGACCCAGTACTTC. Amino acids: CSVEGGRAGETQYF.

The rearrangement joins TRBV9 to TRBJ2-3, with 7 bases fitting TRBD2. Unmatched junction bases numbered 12, after V lost 1 base and J lost 4 bases. The germline V gene has CDR1 SGDLS and CDR2 YYNGEE. There are 17 residues in the CDR3. As DNA, the CDR3 is TGTGCCAGCAGCGTATCGCCTAGGGCGGGAGTCTCAGATACGCAGTATTTT. Translated, it gives CASSVSPRAGVSDTQYF.

This clone was seen only a few times. A much larger clone lies a single base off, so this may be a read error. The same CDR3 is also encoded by other DNA sequences in this sample. The V gene is TRBV2, the J gene TRBJ1-5; 8 positions match TRBD1. There are 16 residues in the CDR3. Germline V gene sequence: CDR1 SNHLY, CDR2 FYNNEI. V shed 3 bases and J 7 bases; nucleotides not matched to a gene: 11. CDR3 protein: CASSDAGGAGGQPQHF. In DNA, the CDR3 is TGTGCCAGCAGTGACGCAGGGGGCGCGGGGGGGCAGCCCCAGCATTTT.

The chain links TRBV5-6 to TRBJ2-1; 7 bases fit TRBD2. The CDR3 is 15 residues long. Germline V gene lookup returns CDR1 SGHDT and CDR2 YYEEEE. V lost 4 bases, J lost 6 bases, and 10 bases stayed unmatched. The CDR3 region has the DNA TGTGCCAGCAGCCGGGGAGGGGACTGGACCAATGAGCAGTTCTTC. It encodes CASSRGGDWTNEQFF. Full variable domain (rest looked up from reference TRBV5-6 and TRBJ2-1): DAGVTQSPTHLIKTRGQQVTLRCSPKSGHDTVSWYQQALGQGPQFIFQYYEEEERQRGNFPDRFSGHQFPNYSSELNVNALLLGDSALYLCASSRGGDWTNEQFFGPGTRLTVL.